This T cell receptor (beta chain) was sequenced for a study of blood T cell repertoires in COVID-19. Study information: The United States, Italy and Spain provided the acute and convalescent COVID-19 samples.

Trimming at V came to 11 bases and at J to 0 bases, leaving 10 bases not matched to a gene. The CDR3 spans 16 residues. In germline, CDR1 is SNHLY, CDR2 FYNNEI. Source study methods: Estimates of nucleated cell counts were drawn from the amplification of reference gene primers. TCRdb's table, derived via immunoSEQ multiplex PCR, lists solely in-frame clones and lacks some. V, J and clone size reflect that table, while D and trimming were determined from the DNA. This sample has over 200,000 clones, with roughly 90% found just once. The sequence was obtained from a human donor in a cohort sampled during active COVID-19. Specimen: peripheral blood. J is TRBJ2-6 and V is TRBV2; 7 bases match TRBD2. The CDR3 nucleotides are TGTGCCGCGGTACGGGGGGTCCACTCTGGGGCCAACGTCCTGACTTTC. This encodes CAAVRGVHSGANVLTF.